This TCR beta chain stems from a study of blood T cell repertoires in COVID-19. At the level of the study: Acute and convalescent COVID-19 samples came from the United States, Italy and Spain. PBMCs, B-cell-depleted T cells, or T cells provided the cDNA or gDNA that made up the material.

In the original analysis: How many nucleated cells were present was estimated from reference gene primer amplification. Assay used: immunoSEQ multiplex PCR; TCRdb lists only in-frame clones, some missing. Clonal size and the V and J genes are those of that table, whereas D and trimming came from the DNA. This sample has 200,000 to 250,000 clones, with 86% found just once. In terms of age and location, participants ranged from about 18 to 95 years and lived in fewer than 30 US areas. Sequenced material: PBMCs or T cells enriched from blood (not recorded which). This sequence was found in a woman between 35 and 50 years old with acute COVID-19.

In nucleotides, the CDR3 is TGTGCCAGCAGCTTAGTAGGTCTAGCGGGAGATACGCAGTATTTT. Residues: CASSLVGLAGDTQYF. The chain recombines TRBV11-3 with TRBJ2-3; 8 nucleotides match TRBD2. Looked up from germline, CDR1 is SGHNT and CDR2 is YENEEA. The CDR3 contains 15 residues. With 1 base clipped from V and 5 bases from J, the junction kept 5 bases outside the gene matches. The whole variable domain, remainder taken from reference TRBV11-3 and TRBJ2-3, is EAGVVQSPRYKIIEKKQPVAFWCNPISGHNTLYWYLQNLGQGPELLIRYENEEAVDDSQLPKDRFSAERLKGVDSTLKIQPAELGDSAVYLCASSLVGLAGDTQYFGPGTRLTVL.